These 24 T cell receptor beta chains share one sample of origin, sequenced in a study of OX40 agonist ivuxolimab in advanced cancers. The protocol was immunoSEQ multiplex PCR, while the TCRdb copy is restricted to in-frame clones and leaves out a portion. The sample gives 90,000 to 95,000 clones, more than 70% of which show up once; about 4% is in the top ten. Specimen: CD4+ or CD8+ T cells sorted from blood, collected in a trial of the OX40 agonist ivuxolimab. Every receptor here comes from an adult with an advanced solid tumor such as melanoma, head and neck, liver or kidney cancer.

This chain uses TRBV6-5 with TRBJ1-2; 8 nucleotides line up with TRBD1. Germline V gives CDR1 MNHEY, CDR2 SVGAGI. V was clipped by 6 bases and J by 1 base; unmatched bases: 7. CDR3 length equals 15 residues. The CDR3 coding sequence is TGTGCCAGCAGGCCAGGGACAGGAAATAACTATGGCTACACCTTC. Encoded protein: CASRPGTGNNYGYTF.

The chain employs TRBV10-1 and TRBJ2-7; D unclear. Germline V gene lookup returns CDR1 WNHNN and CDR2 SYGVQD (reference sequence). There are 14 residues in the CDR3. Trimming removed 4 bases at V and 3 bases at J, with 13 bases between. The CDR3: CASSASRQLYEQYF. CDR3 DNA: TGCGCCAGCAGTGCTTCAAGGCAGCTCTACGAGCAGTACTTC.

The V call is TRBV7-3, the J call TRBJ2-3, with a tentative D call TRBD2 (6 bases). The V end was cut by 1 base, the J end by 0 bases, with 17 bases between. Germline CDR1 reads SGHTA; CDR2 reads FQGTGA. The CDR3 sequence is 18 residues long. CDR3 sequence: CASSLKARESGSTDTQYF. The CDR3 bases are TGTGCCAGCAGCTTAAAGGCGAGGGAAAGCGGGAGCACAGATACGCAGTATTTT.

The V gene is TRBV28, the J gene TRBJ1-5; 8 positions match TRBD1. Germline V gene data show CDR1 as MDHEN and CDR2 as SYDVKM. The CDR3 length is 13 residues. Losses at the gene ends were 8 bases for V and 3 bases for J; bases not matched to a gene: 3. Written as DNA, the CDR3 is TGTGCCAGCCACAGGGGGTTCAATCAGCCCCAGCATTTT. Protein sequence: CASHRGFNQPQHF.

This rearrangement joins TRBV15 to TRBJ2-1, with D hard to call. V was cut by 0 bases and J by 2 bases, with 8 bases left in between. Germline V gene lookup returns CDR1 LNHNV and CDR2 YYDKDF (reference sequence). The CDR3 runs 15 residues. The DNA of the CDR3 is TGTGCCACCAGCAGAGATTTGGGTCCCTACAATGAGCAGTTCTTC. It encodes CATSRDLGPYNEQFF.

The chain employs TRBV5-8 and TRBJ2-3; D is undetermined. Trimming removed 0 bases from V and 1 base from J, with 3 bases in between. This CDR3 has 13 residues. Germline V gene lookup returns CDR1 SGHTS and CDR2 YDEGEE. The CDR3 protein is CASSLGGTDTQYF. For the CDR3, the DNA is TGTGCCAGCAGCTTGGGTGGCACAGATACGCAGTATTTT.

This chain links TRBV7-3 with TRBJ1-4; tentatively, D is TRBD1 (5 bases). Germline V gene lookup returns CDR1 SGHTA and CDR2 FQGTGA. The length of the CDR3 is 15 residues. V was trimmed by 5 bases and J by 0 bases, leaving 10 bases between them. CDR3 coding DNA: TGTGCCAGCAGCGTAGACAGCGCAACTAATGAAAAACTGTTTTTT. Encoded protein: CASSVDSATNEKLFF.

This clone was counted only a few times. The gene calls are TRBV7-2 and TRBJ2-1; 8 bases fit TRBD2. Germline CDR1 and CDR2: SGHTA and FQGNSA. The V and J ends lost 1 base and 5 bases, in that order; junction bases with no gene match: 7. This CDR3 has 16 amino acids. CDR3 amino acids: CASSLVGRAIDNEQFF. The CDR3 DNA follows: TGTGCCAGCAGCTTAGTCGGGAGGGCCATCGACAATGAGCAGTTCTTC.

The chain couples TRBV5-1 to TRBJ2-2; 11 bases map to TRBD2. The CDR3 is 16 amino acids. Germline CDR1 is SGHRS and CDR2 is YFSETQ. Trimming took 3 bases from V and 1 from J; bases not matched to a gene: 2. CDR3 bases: TGCGCCAGCAGCTCCACTAGCGGGAGGAACACCGGGGAGCTGTTTTTT. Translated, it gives CASSSTSGRNTGELFF.

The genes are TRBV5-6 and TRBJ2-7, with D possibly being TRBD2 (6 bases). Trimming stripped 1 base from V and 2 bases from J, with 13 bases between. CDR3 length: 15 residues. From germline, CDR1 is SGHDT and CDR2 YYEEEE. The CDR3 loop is CASSLLGTGAYEQYV. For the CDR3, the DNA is TGTGCCAGCAGCTTGTTGGGGACTGGGGCCTACGAGCAGTACGTC.

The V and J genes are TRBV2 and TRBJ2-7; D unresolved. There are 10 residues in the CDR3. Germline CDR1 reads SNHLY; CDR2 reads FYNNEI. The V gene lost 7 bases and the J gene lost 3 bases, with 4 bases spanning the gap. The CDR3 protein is CASTGYEQYF. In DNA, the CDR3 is TGTGCCAGCACTGGCTACGAGCAGTACTTC. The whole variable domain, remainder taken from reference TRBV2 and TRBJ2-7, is EPEVTQTPSHQVTQMGQEVILRCVPISNHLYFYWYRQILGQKVEFLVSFYNNEISEKSEIFDDQFSVERPDGSNFTLKIRSTKLEDSAMYFCASTGYEQYFGPGTRLTVT.

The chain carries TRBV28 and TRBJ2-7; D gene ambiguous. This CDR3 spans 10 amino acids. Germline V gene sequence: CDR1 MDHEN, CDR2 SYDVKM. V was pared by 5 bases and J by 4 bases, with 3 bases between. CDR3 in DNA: TGTGCCAGCAGTCGGTACGAGCAGTACTTC. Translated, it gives CASSRYEQYF.

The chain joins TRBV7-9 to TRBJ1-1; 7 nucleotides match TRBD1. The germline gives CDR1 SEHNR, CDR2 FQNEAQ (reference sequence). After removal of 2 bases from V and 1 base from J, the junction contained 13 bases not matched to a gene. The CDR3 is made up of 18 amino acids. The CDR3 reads CASSLPTVPGQRNTEAFF. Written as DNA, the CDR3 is TGTGCCAGCAGCTTACCGACGGTGCCGGGACAGAGGAACACTGAAGCTTTCTTT.

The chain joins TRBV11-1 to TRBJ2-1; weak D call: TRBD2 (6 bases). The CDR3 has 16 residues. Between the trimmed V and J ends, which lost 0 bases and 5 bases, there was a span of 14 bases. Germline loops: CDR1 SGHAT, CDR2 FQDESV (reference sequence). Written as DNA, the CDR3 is TGTGCCAGCAGCTTAGCGTTAGCTAGCGAAAACAATGAGCAGTTCTTC. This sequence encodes CASSLALASENNEQFF.

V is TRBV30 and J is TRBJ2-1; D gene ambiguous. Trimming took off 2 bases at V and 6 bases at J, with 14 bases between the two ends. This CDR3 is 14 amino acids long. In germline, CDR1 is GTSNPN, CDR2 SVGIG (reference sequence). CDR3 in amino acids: CAWSLGIYGNEQFF. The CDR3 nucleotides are TGTGCCTGGAGTTTGGGGATCTACGGCAATGAGCAGTTCTTC. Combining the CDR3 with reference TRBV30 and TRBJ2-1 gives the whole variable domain SQTIHQWPATLVQPVGSPLSLECTVEGTSNPNLYWYRQAAGRGLQLLFYSVGIGQISSEVPQNLSASRPQDRQFILSSKKLLLSDSGFYLCAWSLGIYGNEQFFGPGTRLTVL.

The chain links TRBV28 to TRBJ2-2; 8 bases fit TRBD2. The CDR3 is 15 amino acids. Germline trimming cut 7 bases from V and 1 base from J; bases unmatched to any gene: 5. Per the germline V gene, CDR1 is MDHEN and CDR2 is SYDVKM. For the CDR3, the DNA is TGTGCCAGCATTGGGACTAGGGGGAACACCGGGGAGCTGTTTTTT. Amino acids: CASIGTRGNTGELFF. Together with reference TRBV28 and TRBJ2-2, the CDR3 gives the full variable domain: DVKVTQSSRYLVKRTGEKVFLECVQDMDHENMFWYRQDPGLGLRLIYFSYDVKMKEKGDIPEGYSVSREKKERFSLILESASTNQTSMYLCASIGTRGNTGELFFGEGSRLTVL.

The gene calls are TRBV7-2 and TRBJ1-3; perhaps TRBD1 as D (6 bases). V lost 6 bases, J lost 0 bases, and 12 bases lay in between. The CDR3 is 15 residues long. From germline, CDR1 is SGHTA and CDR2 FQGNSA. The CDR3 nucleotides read TGTGCCAGCAGTCAGGACAGCCGCTCTGGAAACACCATATATTTT. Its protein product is CASSQDSRSGNTIYF.

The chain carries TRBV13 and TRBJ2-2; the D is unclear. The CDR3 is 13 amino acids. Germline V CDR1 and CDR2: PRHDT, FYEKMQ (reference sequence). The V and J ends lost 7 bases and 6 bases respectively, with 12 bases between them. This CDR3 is CASTLRFSGELFF. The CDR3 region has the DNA TGTGCCAGCACCCTAAGGTTTTCCGGGGAGCTGTTTTTT. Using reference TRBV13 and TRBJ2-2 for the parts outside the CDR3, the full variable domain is AAGVIQSPRHLIKEKRETATLKCYPIPRHDTVYWYQQGPGQDPQFLISFYEKMQSDKGSIPDRFSAQQFSDYHSELNMSSLELGDSALYFCASTLRFSGELFFGEGSRLTVL.

The CDR3 DNA reads as TGTGCCAGCAGTTTAACCGGGTACAATGAGCAGTTCTTC. Translating it yields CASSLTGYNEQFF. The chain recombines TRBV28 with TRBJ2-1; no definite D call. Germline V lookup: CDR1 MDHEN, CDR2 SYDVKM. This CDR3 contains 13 residues. The V gene lost 2 bases and the J gene lost 4 bases, with 6 bases spanning the gap.

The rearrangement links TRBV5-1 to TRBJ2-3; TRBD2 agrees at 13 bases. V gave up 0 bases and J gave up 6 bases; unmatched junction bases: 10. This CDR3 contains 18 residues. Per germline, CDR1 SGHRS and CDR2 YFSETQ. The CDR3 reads CASSLEIPGLAGADTQYF. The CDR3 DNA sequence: TGCGCCAGCAGCTTGGAGATACCCGGACTAGCGGGAGCTGATACGCAGTATTTT.

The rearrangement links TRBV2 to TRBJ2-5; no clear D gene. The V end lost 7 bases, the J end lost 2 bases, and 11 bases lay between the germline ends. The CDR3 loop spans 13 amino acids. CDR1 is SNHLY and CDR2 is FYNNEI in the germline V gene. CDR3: CASKTVPQETQYF. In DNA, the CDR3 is TGTGCCAGCAAGACTGTACCGCAAGAGACCCAGTACTTC.

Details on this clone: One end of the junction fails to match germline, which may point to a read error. The CDR3 is CASSVVAGEAQYF. In DNA, the CDR3 is TGTGCCAGCAGCGTAGTCGCGGGAGAGGCCCAGTACTTC. V and J are TRBV9 and TRBJ2-5; 7 bases align to TRBD2. The germline gives CDR1 SGDLS, CDR2 YYNGEE. This CDR3 has 13 residues.

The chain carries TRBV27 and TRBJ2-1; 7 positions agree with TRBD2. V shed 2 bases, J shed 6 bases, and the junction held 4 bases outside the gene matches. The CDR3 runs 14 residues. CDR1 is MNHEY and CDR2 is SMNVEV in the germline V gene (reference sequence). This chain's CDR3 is CASSLGLVGNEQFF. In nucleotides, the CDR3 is TGTGCCAGCAGTTTAGGACTAGTCGGCAATGAGCAGTTCTTC.

The CDR3 DNA reads as TGTGCCAGCAGCCAGCCGGGTCGTCGGACAGGGGAAGACAATGAGCAGTTCTTC. Its translation is CASSQPGRRTGEDNEQFF. V usage is TRBV14 and J usage is TRBJ2-1; 9 bases line up with TRBD1. The germline gives CDR1 SGHDN, CDR2 FVKESK. J lost 5 bases, V lost 3 bases, and 14 bases had no gene match. CDR3 length equals 18 residues.